Here is one T cell receptor (beta chain) with its context. The antigen remains undetermined. This sample was included in a study of cytomegalovirus exposure and HLA in healthy donors. Turning to the study itself: The Caucasian-associated ancestry cluster held roughly 78% of some 420 genotyped donors.

Trimming shortened V by 3 bases and J by 0 bases, and 12 bases separated the two germline ends. Per the germline V gene, CDR1 is MGHDK and CDR2 is SYGVNS. This CDR3 has 16 amino acids. PCR amplification relied on 60 Vbeta primers (plus 13 Jbeta primers). Original analysis: Roughly 80 million unique TCR beta chains, roughly 12 million shared, were counted in a later analysis. Only in-frame clones appear in the TCRdb table, and some are missing; sequencing was by immunoSEQ multiplex PCR. Clonal size and the V and J genes are those of that table, whereas D and trimming came from the DNA. Its listing shows 140,000 or so clones. Study-level results: Overall, about 160 TCR beta chains were annotated as cytomegalovirus-associated.

This chain connects TRBV25-1 to TRBJ1-3, with TRBD1 as a possible D gene (5 bases). The clonotype comes from a male donor in good health and CMV-seronegative. Sequencing used PBMCs. CDR3 nucleotides: TGTGCCAGCAGTGAGGGGGGACTATTCTCTGGAAACACCATATATTTT. Translated: CASSEGGLFSGNTIYF.